The next 25 T cell receptor beta chains were all read from a single sample in a study of T cells in tuberculosis (dated by TCRdb to the late 2010s). PBMC were thawed, rested overnight, stained with a GMM-loaded CD1B tetramer, a Live/Dead dye and anti-CD3, and then sorted on a FACS Aria II. CD1B tetramers were loaded with C32 glucose monomycolate purified from Rhodococcus equi. Libraries were built with the immunoSEQ multiplex PCR assay. TCRdb stores this immuneACCESS table with in-frame sequences only. Part of the clones is absent; in the studies checked, under half of the shortfall reflects unresolved V genes, and no reason is known for the rest. The sample yields some 90,000 clones; under 95% were counted once. Clones ranked in the top ten supply approximately 1.9% of the sample. The sequencing sample was made of CD1b-GMM tetramer-negative cells sorted from PBMCs. This sample's cell subset or site label indicates: T cells not binding CD1B-GMM tetramer, sorted from same donor. The receptors here all came from an adult woman with latent tuberculosis.

This clone was counted only a few times. The chain recombines TRBV10-2 with TRBJ1-2; the match to TRBD1 covers 11 bases. J gave up 8 bases and V 5 bases, and 7 bases lay outside the gene matches. Per germline, CDR1 WSHSY and CDR2 SAAADI. The CDR3 is made up of 14 amino acids. The CDR3 coding sequence is TGCGCCAGCAGTCCGGGACAGGGGGTGGGAGGCTACACCTTC. It is translated as CASSPGQGVGGYTF.

This chain uses TRBV5-1 with TRBJ2-3, with a weak D call TRBD2 (5 bases). Germline V gene data show CDR1 as SGHRS and CDR2 as YFSETQ. The CDR3 extends over 13 amino acids. Trimming removed 5 bases at V and 2 bases at J, with 9 bases between. CDR3 protein: CASSPGYTDTQYF. In DNA form, the CDR3 reads TGCGCCAGCAGTCCGGGGTACACAGATACGCAGTATTTT.

The chain links TRBV5-4 to TRBJ2-7; 9 bases fit TRBD1. The CDR3 runs to 16 residues. V was pared by 3 bases and J by 3 bases, with 10 bases of the junction left unmatched. The germline V gene encodes CDR1 SGHNT and CDR2 YYREEE (reference sequence). Written as DNA, the CDR3 is TGTGCCAGCAGCTCGGACAGGGGAATCGCCGGCTACGAGCAGTACTTC. Translating it yields CASSSDRGIAGYEQYF.

The rearrangement links TRBV9 to TRBJ2-2; a weak D match, TRBD2 (6 bases). V lost 0 bases and J lost 0, with 6 bases in between. Germline V gives CDR1 SGDLS, CDR2 YYNGEE. The CDR3 runs to 15 residues. CDR3 nucleotide sequence: TGTGCCAGCAGCGTAGCGGGAGCGAACACCGGGGAGCTGTTTTTT. Amino acid sequence: CASSVAGANTGELFF.

V usage is TRBV5-1 and J usage is TRBJ1-1; D remains unclear. The CDR3 is 16 amino acids. V lost 3 bases, J lost 1 base, and 16 bases lay in between. CDR1 and CDR2 (germline): SGHRS, YFSETQ. CDR3 coding DNA: TGCGCCAGCAGCTCGTCCGGAGCTTTCGGGAACACTGAAGCTTTCTTT. This sequence encodes CASSSSGAFGNTEAFF.

This chain uses TRBV5-1 with TRBJ1-4; D is undetermined. CDR3 length: 12 amino acids. V lost 1 base, J lost 10 bases, and 8 bases lay in between. Germline values: CDR1 SGHRS, CDR2 YFSETQ. The CDR3 sequence: CASSLSNRKLFF. The DNA for the CDR3 is TGCGCCAGCAGCTTGTCCAACAGAAAACTGTTTTTT. The complete variable domain, with remaining parts taken from reference TRBV5-1 and TRBJ1-4, reads KAGVTQTPRYLIKTRGQQVTLSCSPISGHRSVSWYQQTPGQGLQFLFEYFSETQRNKGNFPGRFSGRQFSNSRSEMNVSTLELGDSALYLCASSLSNRKLFFGSGTQLSVL.

The chain combines TRBV10-3 with TRBJ1-1, with D unclear. Germline lookup yields CDR1 ENHRY and CDR2 SYGVKD. V lost 0 bases, J lost 5 bases, and 16 bases lay in between. The CDR3 totals 16 residues. The chain's CDR3 is CAISESRGVQKTEAFF. The CDR3 DNA reads TGTGCCATCAGTGAGTCACGCGGGGTACAGAAGACTGAAGCTTTCTTT.

The V gene is TRBV6-1, the J gene TRBJ1-2, with a possible D match to TRBD1 (5 bases). Trimming took 1 base from V and 5 from J, leaving 17 bases between them. Germline V gene data show CDR1 as MNHNS and CDR2 as SASEGT. There are 16 residues in the CDR3. CDR3 protein: CASSEGFRPGIYGYTF. DNA of the CDR3: TGTGCCAGCAGTGAAGGTTTTCGGCCAGGGATTTATGGCTACACCTTC.

This clone was seen only a few times. This chain joins TRBV10-2 and TRBJ1-1; D is uncertain. Deletions cut 2 bases from V and 5 bases from J, with 15 bases between. CDR3 length: 15 amino acids. The germline gives CDR1 WSHSY, CDR2 SAAADI. As DNA, the CDR3 is TGCGCCAGCAGTGAGCTCATGAGAAGATCGACTGAAGCTTTCTTT. It codes for CASSELMRRSTEAFF.

The chain joins TRBV5-1 to TRBJ1-4; 7 bases match TRBD1. With 0 bases clipped from V and 5 bases from J, the junction kept 1 base outside the gene matches. The germline gives CDR1 SGHRS, CDR2 YFSETQ. The CDR3 loop spans 14 amino acids. The DNA for the CDR3 is TGCGCCAGCAGCTTGGACAGGGGAAATGAAAAACTGTTTTTT. This codes for CASSLDRGNEKLFF.

The chain uses TRBV6-4 and TRBJ2-3; 11 bases agree with TRBD2. Germline CDR1 reads MRHNA; CDR2 reads SNTAGT. This CDR3 has 15 residues. Losses at the gene ends were 3 bases for V and 4 bases for J; bases not matched to a gene: 3. The DNA of the CDR3 is TGTGCCAGCAGTGAGGCTAGCGGGGGGTCAGATACGCAGTATTTT. This translates into CASSEASGGSDTQYF.

This clone was observed once. This chain links TRBV6-6 with TRBJ1-5; D is unresolved. The germline gives CDR1 MNHNY, CDR2 SVGAGI (reference sequence). The CDR3 is 11 amino acids. Trimming stripped 5 bases from V and 8 bases from J, with 7 bases between. DNA of the CDR3: TGTGCCAGCAGTGAACGGGAGCCCCAGCATTTT. This codes for CASSEREPQHF.

The genes are TRBV27 and TRBJ1-5; tentatively, D is TRBD1 (6 bases). This CDR3 has 15 residues. With 2 bases removed from V and 1 base from J, the gap between germline ends came to 9 bases. Germline V gene sequence: CDR1 MNHEY, CDR2 SMNVEV (reference sequence). This CDR3 reads CASSLGGASNQPQHF. CDR3 bases: TGTGCCAGCAGTTTAGGGGGCGCCAGCAATCAGCCCCAGCATTTT.

The chain combines TRBV5-1 with TRBJ1-5; TRBD1 matches at 8 bases. CDR1 is SGHRS, CDR2 YFSETQ, per germline. Unmatched junction bases numbered 6, after V lost 4 bases and J lost 3 bases. This CDR3 region has 15 residues. The CDR3 DNA is TGCGCCAGCAGCGCCGGGACAGGTTACAATCAGCCCCAGCATTTT. Amino acid sequence: CASSAGTGYNQPQHF. The variable domain in full, with the rest retrieved from reference TRBV5-1 and TRBJ1-5, is KAGVTQTPRYLIKTRGQQVTLSCSPISGHRSVSWYQQTPGQGLQFLFEYFSETQRNKGNFPGRFSGRQFSNSRSEMNVSTLELGDSALYLCASSAGTGYNQPQHFGDGTRLSIL.

The rearrangement joins TRBV6-5 to TRBJ1-1; perhaps TRBD1 as D (6 bases). V was shortened by 5 bases and J by 10 bases, with 17 bases between the two germline ends. This CDR3 contains 13 residues. In germline, CDR1 is MNHEY, CDR2 SVGAGI. In DNA form, the CDR3 reads TGTGCCAGCAGTGAAAGTCCAGGCAGGGGAGCTTTCTTT. It is translated as CASSESPGRGAFF.

The chain joins TRBV29-1 to TRBJ2-1; weak D call: TRBD2 (6 bases). The V end lost 7 bases, the J end lost 6 bases, and 13 bases lay between the germline ends. This CDR3 comprises 12 residues. Germline V gives CDR1 SQVTM, CDR2 ANQGSEA. The CDR3 protein is CSETSFGNEQFF. The CDR3 DNA reads TGCAGCGAAACTAGCTTTGGCAATGAGCAGTTCTTC.

The J gene is TRBJ2-2, the V gene TRBV11-2, with TRBD1 identical over 9 bases. CDR1 is SGHAT, CDR2 FQNNGV, per germline. The V segment lost 5 bases and the J segment 4 bases; nucleotides outside the gene matches: 2. CDR3 length: 14 amino acids. This CDR3 reads CASSRTGVTGELFF. The DNA of the CDR3 is TGTGCCAGCAGCCGGACAGGGGTCACCGGGGAGCTGTTTTTT.

This chain joins TRBV10-3 and TRBJ1-5, with D uncertain. The length of the CDR3 is 15 residues. Germline lookup yields CDR1 ENHRY and CDR2 SYGVKD. Trimming left V 6 bases short and J 4 bases short, with 16 bases between. CDR3 protein: CAIRPDREPNQPQHF. For the CDR3, the DNA is TGTGCCATCAGACCCGACCGGGAACCAAATCAGCCCCAGCATTTT.

This sequence joins TRBV2 and TRBJ1-1; possible D gene TRBD1, 5 bases. Germline V gene sequence: CDR1 SNHLY, CDR2 FYNNEI. The CDR3 runs 13 residues. V was shortened by 3 bases and J by 1 base, with 6 bases between the two germline ends. CDR3 sequence reads: CASSDRANTEAFF. DNA for the CDR3: TGTGCCAGCAGTGACAGGGCGAACACTGAAGCTTTCTTT.

The chain employs TRBV19 and TRBJ2-4, with 7 bases matching TRBD1. Germline V gene lookup returns CDR1 LNHDA and CDR2 SQIVND (reference sequence). CDR3 length: 15 residues. V was clipped by 6 bases and J by 8 bases; unmatched bases: 13. The CDR3 sequence is CASSPLQGFVDIQYF. The CDR3 DNA follows: TGTGCCAGTAGCCCCCTACAGGGGTTTGTGGACATTCAGTACTTC.

V is TRBV28 and J is TRBJ1-2; no clear D. The CDR3 is 15 residues long. Germline-derived CDR1 and CDR2 are MDHEN and SYDVKM. V gave up 1 base and J gave up 7 bases, with 16 bases separating them. CDR3 sequence reads: CASSLLARRSSGYTF. The CDR3 coding sequence is TGTGCCAGCAGTTTATTGGCACGCAGGTCATCTGGCTACACCTTC.

The chain combines TRBV10-3 with TRBJ1-1, with TRBD1 as a possible D gene (6 bases). V lost 9 bases to trimming and J lost 1 base, with 12 bases between them. Germline-derived CDR1 and CDR2 are ENHRY and SYGVKD. The CDR3 consists of 13 residues. CDR3 in amino acids: CAMSETGNTEAFF. The CDR3 nucleotides are TGTGCCATGTCCGAGACAGGGAACACTGAAGCTTTCTTT.

The genes are TRBV7-6 and TRBJ2-7; weak D call: TRBD1 (7 bases). Deletions cut 5 bases from V and 2 bases from J, with 16 bases between. Germline values: CDR1 SGHVS, CDR2 FNYEAQ. The CDR3 is 15 amino acids. DNA of the CDR3: TGTGCCAGCAGCCAGGGGGGAGGCAGGGCCTACGAGCAGTACTTC. Translated: CASSQGGGRAYEQYF.

V gene TRBV30 combines with J gene TRBJ1-6; the D gene is possibly TRBD1 (5 bases). Germline values: CDR1 GTSNPN, CDR2 SVGIG (reference sequence). CDR3 length: 14 residues. Trimming removed 0 bases at V and 10 bases at J, with 13 bases between. In nucleotides, the CDR3 is TGTGCCTGGAGTGTGGGGGGGGAGGGATCACCCCTCCACTTT. It specifies CAWSVGGEGSPLHF.

This CDR3 reads CASSFGGNTEAFF. The DNA of the CDR3 is TGTGCCAGCAGTTTTGGCGGTAACACTGAAGCTTTCTTT. This chain connects TRBV27 to TRBJ1-1; the D is unclear. Germline CDR1 MNHEY, CDR2 SMNVEV (reference sequence). The CDR3 is 13 amino acids. V dropped 3 bases and J dropped 2 bases, with 7 bases sitting between them.